This T cell receptor (beta chain) was retrieved from a study of T cell repertoires in ileal Crohn's disease. Study-level background: At postoperative colonoscopy, neoterminal ileum biopsies were taken as M6. Study outcomes and limitations: Clonality above 26.8% at surgery always came with endoscopic recurrence. Active smokers at surgery had more clonal expansions than non-smokers.

The time point is: neoterminal ileum biopsy at postoperative endoscopy, about 6 months after surgery. Adults with ileal or ileocolonic Crohn's disease and an indication for resection were eligible. On this clone itself: Its specificity is not known.

Produced via immunoSEQ multiplex PCR; TCRdb's table is partial and in-frame only. The table has around 13,000 clones, around four fifths seen once. The receptor's source is an adult with Crohn's disease. What was sequenced was ileal tissue.

Here the CDR3 DNA reads TGTGCCAGCAGCTTAGAGCCTAGGACAGGGGGCGTCTATGGCTACACCTTC. Protein: CASSLEPRTGGVYGYTF. The rearrangement joins TRBV11-1 to TRBJ1-2; 11 nucleotides match TRBD1. Trimming took 1 base from V and 4 from J; bases not matched to a gene: 8. Germline V gene sequence: CDR1 SGHAT, CDR2 FQDESV (reference sequence). The CDR3 has 17 residues.